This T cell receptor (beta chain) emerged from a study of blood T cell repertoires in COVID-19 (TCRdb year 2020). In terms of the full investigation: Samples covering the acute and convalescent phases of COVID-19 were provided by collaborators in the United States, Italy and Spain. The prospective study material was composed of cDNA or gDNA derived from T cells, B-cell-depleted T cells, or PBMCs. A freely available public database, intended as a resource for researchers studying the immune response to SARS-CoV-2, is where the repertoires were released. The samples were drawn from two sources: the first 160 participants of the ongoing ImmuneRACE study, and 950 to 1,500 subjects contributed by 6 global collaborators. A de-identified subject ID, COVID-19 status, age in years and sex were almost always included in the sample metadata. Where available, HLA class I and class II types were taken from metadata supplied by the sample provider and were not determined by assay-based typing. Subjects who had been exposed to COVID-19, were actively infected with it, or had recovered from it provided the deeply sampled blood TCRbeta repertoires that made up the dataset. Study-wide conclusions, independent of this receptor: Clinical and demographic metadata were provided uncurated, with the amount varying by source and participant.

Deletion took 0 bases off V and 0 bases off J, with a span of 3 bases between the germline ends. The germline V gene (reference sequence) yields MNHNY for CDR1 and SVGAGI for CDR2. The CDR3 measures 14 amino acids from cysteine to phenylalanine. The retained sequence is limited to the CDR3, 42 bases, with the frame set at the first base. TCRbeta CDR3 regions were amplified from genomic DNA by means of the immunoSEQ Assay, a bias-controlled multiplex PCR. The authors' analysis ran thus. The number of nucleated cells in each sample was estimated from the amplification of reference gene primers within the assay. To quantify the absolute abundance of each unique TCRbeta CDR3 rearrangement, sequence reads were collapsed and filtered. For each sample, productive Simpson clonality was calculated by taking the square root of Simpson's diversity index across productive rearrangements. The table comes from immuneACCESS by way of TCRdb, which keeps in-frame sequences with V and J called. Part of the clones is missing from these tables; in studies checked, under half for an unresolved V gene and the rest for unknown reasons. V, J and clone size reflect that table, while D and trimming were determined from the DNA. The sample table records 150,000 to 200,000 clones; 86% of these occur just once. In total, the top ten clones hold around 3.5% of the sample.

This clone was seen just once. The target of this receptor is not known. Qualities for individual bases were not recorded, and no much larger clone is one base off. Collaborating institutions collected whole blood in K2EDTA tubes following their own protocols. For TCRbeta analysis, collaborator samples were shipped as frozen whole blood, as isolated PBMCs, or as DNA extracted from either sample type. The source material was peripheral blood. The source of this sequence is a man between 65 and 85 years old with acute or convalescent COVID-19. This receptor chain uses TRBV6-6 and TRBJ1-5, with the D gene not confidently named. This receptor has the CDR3 CASSYSLSNQPQHF. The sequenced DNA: TGTGCCAGCAGTTACTCCCTTAGCAATCAGCCCCAGCATTTT.